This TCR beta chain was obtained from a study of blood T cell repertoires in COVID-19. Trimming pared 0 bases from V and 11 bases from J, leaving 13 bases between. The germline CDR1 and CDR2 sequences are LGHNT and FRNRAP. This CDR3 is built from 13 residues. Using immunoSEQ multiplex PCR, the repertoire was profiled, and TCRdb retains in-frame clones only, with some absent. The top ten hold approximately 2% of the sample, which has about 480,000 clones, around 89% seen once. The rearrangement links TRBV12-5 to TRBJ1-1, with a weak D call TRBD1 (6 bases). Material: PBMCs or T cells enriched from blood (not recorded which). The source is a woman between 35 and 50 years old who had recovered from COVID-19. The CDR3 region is CASGLVPEQGAFF. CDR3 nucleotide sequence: TGTGCTAGTGGTTTGGTACCAGAACAGGGTGCTTTCTTT. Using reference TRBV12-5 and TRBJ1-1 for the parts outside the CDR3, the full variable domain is DARVTQTPRHKVTEMGQEVTMRCQPILGHNTVFWYRQTMMQGLELLAYFRNRAPLDDSGMPKDRFSAEMPDATLATLKIQPSEPRDSAVYFCASGLVPEQGAFFGQGTRLTVV.